These 26 T cell receptor beta chains were all obtained from the same sample, sequenced in a study of T cell responses to AZD1222 COVID-19 vaccine. Method: immunoSEQ multiplex PCR; TCRdb's copy keeps in-frame clones and lacks some. The repertoire holds over 150,000 clones, approximately 92% seen once, with about 10% in the top ten. The source was peripheral blood, collected on day 0 of AZD1222 vaccination. The source is an adult in good health.

This chain uses TRBV2 with TRBJ1-2; D may be TRBD1 (5 bases). Trimming removed 1 base at V and 4 bases at J, with 10 bases between. The CDR3 runs to 14 residues. Per the germline V gene, CDR1 is SNHLY and CDR2 is FYNNEI. In nucleotides, the CDR3 is TGTGCCAGCAGTGAAGGGGGGGGAATCTATGGCTACACCTTC. Encoded protein: CASSEGGGIYGYTF.

The chain uses TRBV19 and TRBJ1-1; possibly TRBD1 for D (5 bases). Germline CDR1 is LNHDA and CDR2 is SQIVND (reference sequence). This CDR3 has 13 residues. V shed 6 bases and J shed 0 bases, with 8 bases lying between them. The CDR3 coding sequence is TGTGCCAGTAGGACAGCCTTGAACACTGAAGCTTTCTTT. Translation: CASRTALNTEAFF.

This sequence joins TRBV9 and TRBJ1-2; 7 bases map to TRBD1. This CDR3 is 15 amino acids long. Germline V gives CDR1 SGDLS, CDR2 YYNGEE. After removal of 0 bases from V and 7 bases from J, the junction contained 9 bases not matched to a gene. This CDR3 reads CASSVALDRPVGYTF. The CDR3, as DNA: TGTGCCAGCAGCGTAGCCCTGGACAGGCCGGTTGGCTACACCTTC.

V usage is TRBV6-5 and J usage is TRBJ1-5, with D unclear. Germline loops: CDR1 MNHEY, CDR2 SVGAGI. Trimming stripped 8 bases from V and 0 bases from J, with 11 bases between. The CDR3 extends over 14 amino acids. Here the CDR3 DNA reads TGTGCCAGCGGAAAGCCCTATAGCAATCAGCCCCAGCATTTT. Translating it yields CASGKPYSNQPQHF.

The rearrangement links TRBV3-1 (or the pseudogene TRBV3-2) to TRBJ2-7, with 14 bases that match TRBD2. Germline V gene lookup returns CDR1 LGHDT and CDR2 YNNKEL (reference sequence). V shed 4 bases, J shed 6 bases, and the junction held 5 bases outside the gene matches. This CDR3 is built from 15 residues. In nucleotides, the CDR3 is TGTGCCAGCAGCCGGGGACTAGCGGGAGCCGGCGAGCAGTACTTC. Protein sequence: CASSRGLAGAGEQYF.

As concerns this clone: The same CDR3 also results from other DNA sequences found in this sample. The rearrangement uses TRBV9 and TRBJ1-6, with D perhaps TRBD1 (5 bases). The germline CDR1 and CDR2 sequences are SGDLS and YYNGEE. The CDR3 has 13 residues. Deletions cut 0 bases from V and 7 bases from J, with 5 bases between. The CDR3 DNA is TGTGCCAGCAGCGTAGAGGGGAATTCACCCCTCCACTTT. It is translated as CASSVEGNSPLHF.

The gene calls are TRBV7-2 and TRBJ2-1; TRBD2 agrees at 10 bases. Trimming removed 0 bases from V and 1 base from J; junction bases left unmatched: 6. Germline lookup yields CDR1 SGHTA and CDR2 FQGNSA. This CDR3 has 18 residues. The CDR3 loop reads CASSLAASGSWSYNEQFF. The CDR3 region has the DNA TGTGCCAGCAGCTTAGCGGCTAGCGGGAGTTGGTCCTACAATGAGCAGTTCTTC.

The rearrangement joins TRBV19 to TRBJ2-5, with 8 bases that match TRBD1. J lost 0 bases, V lost 5 bases, and 5 bases had no gene match. The CDR3 covers 15 residues. Germline V gene data show CDR1 as LNHDA and CDR2 as SQIVND (reference sequence). The CDR3 is CASSPGGTYQETQYF. For the CDR3, the DNA is TGTGCCAGTAGTCCAGGGGGCACGTACCAAGAGACCCAGTACTTC.

Note on this clone: At the DNA level, this CDR3 is encoded by other sequences in the same sample as well. J is TRBJ1-5 and V is TRBV18, with D unresolved. The CDR3 extends over 14 amino acids. Trimming stripped 3 bases from V and 5 bases from J, with 11 bases between. CDR1 KGHSH and CDR2 LQKENI come from the germline V gene. CDR3 sequence: CASSPDAGYQPQHF. DNA for the CDR3: TGTGCCAGCTCACCTGACGCTGGATATCAGCCCCAGCATTTT.

The CDR3: CASTRTGGINYGYTF. The CDR3 DNA sequence: TGTGCCAGTACCCGGACAGGGGGCATCAACTATGGCTACACCTTC. The rearrangement uses TRBV19 and TRBJ1-2, with 11 bases that match TRBD1. Germline V gene lookup returns CDR1 LNHDA and CDR2 SQIVND (reference sequence). The V segment lost 7 bases and the J segment 2 bases; nucleotides outside the gene matches: 6. CDR3 length: 15 residues.

This CDR3 reads CAWSGGRRRDPASYGYTF. CDR3 sequence (DNA): TGTGCCTGGAGTGGGGGAAGGAGAAGGGACCCTGCCAGCTATGGCTACACCTTC. This chain uses TRBV30 with TRBJ1-2, with D possibly matching TRBD1 (5 bases). The length of the CDR3 is 18 residues. The V end was cut by 1 base, the J end by 4 bases, with 25 bases between. The germline gives CDR1 GTSNPN, CDR2 SVGIG (reference sequence).

This chain links TRBV5-1 with TRBJ2-3; 11 bases are shared with TRBD2. Germline V gene sequence: CDR1 SGHRS, CDR2 YFSETQ. This CDR3 has 16 residues. V was pared by 4 bases and J by 2 bases, with 6 bases of the junction left unmatched. The DNA for the CDR3 is TGCGCCAGCAGCCCGGGGACTAGCGGCCTCACAGATACGCAGTATTTT. Protein sequence: CASSPGTSGLTDTQYF.

V and J are TRBV5-6 and TRBJ2-3; D gene ambiguous. This CDR3 spans 15 amino acids. From germline, CDR1 is SGHDT and CDR2 YYEEEE. Trimming pared 2 bases from V and 4 bases from J, leaving 14 bases between. In DNA, the CDR3 is TGTGCCAGCAGCTTCTATCGGAGAGGTCCAGATACGCAGTATTTT. Protein: CASSFYRRGPDTQYF.

This rearrangement joins TRBV11-2 to TRBJ1-5, with 7 bases that match TRBD1. The V gene end was trimmed by 0 bases and the J gene end by 1 base; junction bases not matched to a gene: 6. CDR1 SGHAT and CDR2 FQNNGV come from the germline V gene. The CDR3 consists of 17 residues. CDR3 in amino acids: CASSLDNGQESNQPQHF. The CDR3, as DNA: TGTGCCAGCAGCTTAGACAACGGACAGGAGAGCAATCAGCCCCAGCATTTT.

The J gene is TRBJ1-1, the V gene TRBV6-5; the D is unclear. Germline CDR1 MNHEY, CDR2 SVGAGI. This CDR3 has 11 amino acids. V lost 6 bases and J 7 bases, leaving 9 bases between the germline ends. The CDR3 here is CASRSGSEAFF. CDR3 bases: TGTGCCAGCAGGTCCGGAAGTGAAGCTTTCTTT.

The chain combines TRBV11-2 with TRBJ2-7; 9 bases align to TRBD1. Germline V CDR1 and CDR2: SGHAT, FQNNGV. Trimming took 5 bases from V and 6 from J; bases not matched to a gene: 8. The CDR3 is made up of 14 amino acids. CDR3 in amino acids: CASSLHDRGIEQYV. CDR3 nucleotides: TGTGCCAGCAGCCTCCACGACAGGGGGATCGAGCAGTACGTC.

This chain uses TRBV5-5 with TRBJ1-1; TRBD1 might be the D (6 bases). V was pared by 2 bases and J by 1 base, with 9 bases between. Germline V lookup: CDR1 SGHKS, CDR2 YYEKEE (reference sequence). CDR3 length equals 14 residues. The CDR3: CASSLTTGNTEAFF. DNA of the CDR3: TGTGCCAGCAGCTTAACGACAGGGAACACTGAAGCTTTCTTT.

The rearrangement uses TRBV6-5 and TRBJ1-4, with TRBD1 as a possible D gene (5 bases). Germline loops: CDR1 MNHEY, CDR2 SVGAGI. CDR3 length equals 13 residues. CDR3 bases: TGTGCTCTGGGGGGGAGGAGTGGTGAAAAACTGTTTTTT. Amino acids: CALGGRSGEKLFF.

The chain combines TRBV25-1 with TRBJ1-3; D is possibly TRBD1 (6 bases). The CDR3 runs 14 residues. Trimming removed 6 bases from V and 4 bases from J, with 13 bases in between. The V gene's germline CDR1 is MGHDK and CDR2 SYGVNS. DNA for the CDR3: TGTGCCAGCAGAAAAACAGGGACAGGAAACACCATATATTTT. It translates to CASRKTGTGNTIYF.

This rearrangement joins TRBV21-1 to TRBJ2-7; the table's D call TRBD1 went unverified against the DNA. TRBV21-1 has pseudogene status. CDR3 length: 14 residues. The CDR3 coding sequence is TGTGCCAGCAGCCCCTTGTGGGGACACTACGAGCAGTACGTC. Amino acids: CASSPLWGHYEQYV.

This clone showed up just a few times. The chain recombines TRBV27 with TRBJ2-1; TRBD2 matches at 7 bases. This CDR3 region has 14 residues. In germline, CDR1 is MNHEY, CDR2 SMNVEV (reference sequence). Germline trimming cut 3 bases from V and 2 bases from J; bases unmatched to any gene: 1. CDR3: CASSFTSAYNEQFF. In nucleotides, the CDR3 is TGTGCCAGCAGTTTCACTAGCGCCTACAATGAGCAGTTCTTC.

The V and J genes are TRBV27 and TRBJ1-5, with 8 bases matching TRBD1. The CDR3 length is 19 residues. Germline assignment: CDR1 MNHEY and CDR2 SMNVEV (reference sequence). V lost 3 bases to trimming and J lost 5 bases; unmatched junction nucleotides: 18. CDR3 in DNA: TGTGCCAGCAGTTTGGGGCGCGGAAGGCGGGACAGGCGTTATCAGCCCCAGCATTTT. Translating gives CASSLGRGRRDRRYQPQHF.

The chain couples TRBV14 to TRBJ1-2; D is unclear. Trimming took 4 bases from V and 4 from J, leaving 10 bases between them. The CDR3 has 13 amino acids. Per the germline V gene, CDR1 is SGHDN and CDR2 is FVKESK. The CDR3 is CASSLGPFYGYTF. CDR3 nucleotide sequence: TGTGCCAGCAGCCTCGGACCGTTCTATGGCTACACCTTC.

The chain has TRBV4-2 and TRBJ2-3; 9 positions match TRBD2. The CDR3 runs to 16 residues. Germline V gene sequence: CDR1 LGHNA, CDR2 YNFKEQ. V shed 2 bases and J 6 bases; nucleotides not matched to a gene: 9. The CDR3 coding sequence is TGTGCCAGCAGCCAATATATGACTAGCGGTTTGGATACGCAGTATTTT. Translation: CASSQYMTSGLDTQYF.

V gene TRBV12-5 combines with J gene TRBJ1-6, with D unclear. This CDR3 is 16 amino acids long. In germline, CDR1 is LGHNT, CDR2 FRNRAP. Between the trimmed V and J ends, which lost 6 bases and 4 bases, there was a span of 16 bases. CDR3 in DNA: TGTGCTAGTGGCCCCCGATCGGAAAATTATAATTCACCCCTCCACTTT. Translated: CASGPRSENYNSPLHF.

The J gene is TRBJ1-1, the V gene TRBV3-1 (or the pseudogene TRBV3-2), with D possibly TRBD1 on 5 matching bases. Trimming left V 0 bases short and J 11 bases short, with 25 bases between. CDR3 length: 17 amino acids. Germline V gene lookup returns CDR1 LGHDT and CDR2 YNNKEL (reference sequence). CDR3 loop: CASSQDPLGPHSFGAFF. CDR3 nucleotide sequence: TGTGCCAGCAGCCAAGATCCCCTGGGACCTCACAGCTTCGGGGCTTTCTTT.